This T cell receptor (beta chain) was captured in a study of T cell repertoires in cytomegalovirus infection. Overall study context: Carrying CMV and the relevant HLA type showed in public TCR beta signatures.

CDR1 and CDR2 from the germline V gene are KGHSH and LQKENI. V lost 2 bases to trimming and J lost 0 bases, with 18 bases between them. The length of the CDR3 is 18 residues. TCRdb ran MiXCR on the reads and lists one entry per CDR3 protein. The table records 400,000 to 600,000 distinct CDR3 sequences, 42% of them present only once. Regarding the study as a whole: The study found HLA-C-restricted CMV-specific TCR beta clonotypes dominating the ex vivo response.

To note about this clonotype: The antigen is unknown.

Material: cultured PBMCs, obtained from culture after CMV antigen stimulation. The rearrangement uses TRBV18 and TRBJ2-3; D perhaps matches TRBD2 (5 bases). This TCR was sampled from a human donor in good health (CMV status not recorded). Some clones in this sample may be carry-over from other donors' samples. CDR3 sequence reads: CASSPSQRGATSTDTQYF. The CDR3 coding sequence is TGTGCCAGCTCACCATCCCAACGGGGAGCGACTAGCACAGATACGCAGTATTTT.